The 10 T cell receptor beta chains below were found in one sample sequenced in a study of blood T cell repertoires in COVID-19. TCRdb's table, derived via immunoSEQ multiplex PCR, lists solely in-frame clones and lacks some. This table holds 70,000 or so clones, 80% found once. The sequencing sample was made of peripheral blood. The receptors derive from a man aged 50 or older with COVID-19, enrolled during active disease.

This chain's CDR3 is CASSLSRDRGYEQYF. For the CDR3, the DNA is TGTGCCAGCAGCTTGTCCCGGGACAGGGGGTACGAGCAGTACTTC. V is TRBV5-5 and J is TRBJ2-7, with 11 nucleotides matching TRBD1. The germline CDR1 and CDR2 sequences are SGHKS and YYEKEE (reference sequence). V lost 1 base, J lost 4 bases, and 4 bases stayed unmatched. CDR3 size: 15 residues.

The J gene is TRBJ1-3, the V gene TRBV5-8; 7 bases align to TRBD1. CDR3 length: 15 residues. The J segment lost 1 base and the V segment lost 4 bases, leaving 5 bases of the junction unmatched. CDR1 and CDR2 (germline): SGHTS, YDEGEE. This CDR3 reads CASSTGQVSGNTIYF. DNA for the CDR3: TGTGCCAGCAGCACCGGACAGGTATCTGGAAACACCATATATTTT.

The J gene is TRBJ1-1, the V gene TRBV7-2, with 7 bases lining up with TRBD1. Looked up from germline, CDR1 is SGHTA and CDR2 is FQGNSA. CDR3 size: 13 residues. V lost 3 bases, J lost 8 bases, and 6 bases stayed unmatched. The CDR3 sequence: CASSFHDRVEAFF. The CDR3 DNA follows: TGTGCCAGCAGCTTCCACGACAGGGTCGAAGCTTTCTTT.

This chain links TRBV6-2 or TRBV6-3 with TRBJ2-7; 11 nucleotides line up with TRBD2. V lost 4 bases, J lost 4 bases, and 6 bases stayed unmatched. The CDR3 has 15 amino acids. Germline CDR1 reads MNHEY; CDR2 reads SVGEGT. CDR3 nucleotide sequence: TGTGCCAGCAGTTTCCAGACTAGCGGGATTTACGAGCAGTACTTC. This gives the protein CASSFQTSGIYEQYF.

This clone came up a few times. The chain combines TRBV6-5 with TRBJ1-5, with 7 bases that match TRBD1. The V and J ends lost 1 base and 3 bases, in that order; junction bases with no gene match: 6. This CDR3 contains 16 residues. Germline V gene sequence: CDR1 MNHEY, CDR2 SVGAGI. CDR3 sequence (DNA): TGTGCCAGCAGTTACTTGGGACAGAGAACCAATCAGCCCCAGCATTTT. As protein: CASSYLGQRTNQPQHF.

This chain joins TRBV6-5 and TRBJ2-6, with unresolved D. The CDR3 has 14 amino acids. Germline V gene data show CDR1 as MNHEY and CDR2 as SVGAGI. The germline V and J ends were trimmed by 6 bases and 0 bases, with 6 bases remaining between them. The CDR3, as DNA: TGTGCCAGCAGCGGTGCCTCTGGGGCCAACGTCCTGACTTTC. It codes for CASSGASGANVLTF.

The V call is TRBV19, the J call TRBJ1-1; 9 positions agree with TRBD1. The CDR3 is 14 amino acids. With 6 bases clipped from V and 7 bases from J, the junction kept 9 bases outside the gene matches. Germline-derived CDR1 and CDR2 are LNHDA and SQIVND (reference sequence). The CDR3 DNA reads TGTGCCAGTAGGACGGGACAGGGAATCGGTGAAGCTTTCTTT. Translation gives CASRTGQGIGEAFF.

This clone was detected only a few times. This sequence joins TRBV7-2 and TRBJ1-2; no reliable D call. Trimming pared 8 bases from V and 2 bases from J, leaving 9 bases between. The CDR3 has 12 residues. The germline gives CDR1 SGHTA, CDR2 FQGNSA. The CDR3 sequence is CASRVLNYGYTF. CDR3 sequence (DNA): TGTGCCAGCCGGGTCCTGAACTATGGCTACACCTTC.

Here the CDR3 DNA reads TGTGCCAGTAGGGGGGAATCGGGACTAGCGGGAGTAAGGACGCAGTATTTT. This sequence encodes CASRGESGLAGVRTQYF. The V and J genes are TRBV19 and TRBJ2-3; TRBD2 aligns across 14 bases. Trimming cost V 6 bases and J 9 bases; bases outside gene matches: 14. Per the germline V gene, CDR1 is LNHDA and CDR2 is SQIVND (reference sequence). The CDR3 consists of 17 residues.

This chain connects TRBV24-1 to TRBJ2-1; maybe TRBD1 (6 bases). The CDR3 extends over 16 amino acids. Trimming removed 2 bases at V and 0 bases at J, with 10 bases between. Germline values: CDR1 KGHDR, CDR2 SFDVKD. For the CDR3, the DNA is TGTGCCACCAGTGATTCCCAGGGGAGCTCCTACAATGAGCAGTTCTTC. Translating it yields CATSDSQGSSYNEQFF.